Listed below are T cell receptor beta chains from one sample, sequenced in a study of identical twins. Each CDR3 protein is one row after TCRdb ran MiXCR on the 5' RACE reads. In the table there are around 450,000 distinct CDR3 sequences, 14% of which are singletons. These same data were also listed under a study on yellow fever vaccine responses in identical twins.

Source material: CD4+ T cells sorted from blood. These receptors all stem from a woman aged 18-29 years in good health. Both conserved end residues are part of each CDR3. A D gene is named only where the DNA matches it firmly. Size tells how often a clone was seen (once, few, many) or the class of an expanded clone, and some rows leave it out.

>.|TRBJ2-1|TRBV10-1|TRBD1
TGCGCCAGCAGTGAGTTCGTCAGGGGGACTGAGCAGTTCTTC
CASSEFVRGTEQFF
>many|TRBJ1-6|TRBV29-1|.
TGCAGCGTCCAAACAGGGCGGGATTCACCCCTCCACTTT
CSVQTGRDSPLHF
>.|TRBJ2-1|TRBV27|.
TGTGCCAGCAGTTCAACCAAAATAGTGGCGGAGCCCTACAATGAGCAGTTCTTC
CASSSTKIVAEPYNEQFF
>few|TRBJ2-5|TRBV2|.
TGTGCCAGCAGTGACGTACTAGGCCAAGAGACCCAGTACTTC
CASSDVLGQETQYF
>.|TRBJ2-1|TRBV20-1|TRBD2
TGCAGTGCTAGAGATCCGGGGGGGGCCTACAATGAGCAGTTCTTC
CSARDPGGAYNEQFF
>.|TRBJ2-7|TRBV28|.
TGTGCCAGCAGTCCTCACGGACAGTTAGGCTACGAGCAGTACTTC
CASSPHGQLGYEQYF
>many|TRBJ2-1|TRBV7-2|.
TGTGCCAGTGCCCTAACCTACAATGAGCAGTTCTTC
CASALTYNEQFF
>.|TRBJ2-1|TRBV29-1|TRBD2
TGCAGCGTCGCCGCACTAGCGAGTCAAGGGGATGAGCAGTTCTTC
CSVAALASQGDEQFF
>.|TRBJ2-1|TRBV6-2/TRBV6-3|.
TGTGCCAGCAGACTCAACAATGAGCAGTTCTTC
CASRLNNEQFF
>few|TRBJ2-1|TRBV4-1|.
TGCGCCAGCAGCCCGTTTCTGGGGGCCCTTTTTGAAATCTACAATGAGCAGTTCTTC
CASSPFLGALFEIYNEQFF
>few|TRBJ2-1|TRBV4-3|.
TGCGCCAGCAGCCAAGCCCTATCCGGCGATGAGCAGTTCTTC
CASSQALSGDEQFF
>few|TRBJ2-3|TRBV3-1|.
TGTGCCAGCAGACGAAGTTCAGGAGATACGCAGTATTTT
CASRRSSGDTQYF
>.|TRBJ2-1|TRBV20-1|TRBD1
TGCAGTGCTAGAGCCTACGGGACAGCACTCAATGAGCAGTTCTTC
CSARAYGTALNEQFF
>many|TRBJ1-1|TRBV2|.
TGTGCCAGCAGTGAACAGAACACTGAAGCTTTCTTT
CASSEQNTEAFF
>.|TRBJ2-7|TRBV5-4|.
TGTGCCAGCAGCGTTGCGGGGCCAGGGGGCTACGAGCAGTACTTC
CASSVAGPGGYEQYF
>.|TRBJ2-7|TRBV5-6|.
TGTGCCAGCAGCTGGTCGGGACCGACTACCTACGAGCAGTACTTC
CASSWSGPTTYEQYF
>many|TRBJ2-1|TRBV5-1|TRBD2
TGCGCCAGCAGCCTGGAGGTATCCGGGAGGGGCTCCTACAATGAGCAGTTCTTC
CASSLEVSGRGSYNEQFF
>.|TRBJ2-6|TRBV6-2/TRBV6-3|TRBD1
TGTGCCAGCAGTTACTGGAAGGACAGGGGGCTATCTGGGGCCAACGTCCTGACTTTC
CASSYWKDRGLSGANVLTF
>many|TRBJ2-1|TRBV28|.
TGTGCCAGCAGTTTACAGAGCCTGAGCTCCTACAATGAGCAGTTCTTC
CASSLQSLSSYNEQFF
>many|TRBJ1-5|TRBV12-3/TRBV12-4|.
TGTGCCAGCAGTTTAGCAGGGGGCAATCAGCCCCAGCATTTT
CASSLAGGNQPQHF
>many|TRBJ2-2|TRBV5-1|TRBD1
TGCGCCAGCAGCTTGACAGGGGTTGACACCGGGGAGCTGTTTTTT
CASSLTGVDTGELFF
>many|TRBJ2-2|TRBV5-6|TRBD2
TGTGCCAGCACGCCTCAGACTAGCGGGGAGACGAACACCGGGGAGCTGTTTTTT
CASTPQTSGETNTGELFF
>many|TRBJ2-7|TRBV7-6|TRBD2
TGTGCCAGCAGCCTACTAGCGGGGGGTCCCTCCTACGAGCAGTACTTC
CASSLLAGGPSYEQYF
>many|TRBJ1-2|TRBV6-5|.
TGTGCCAGCAGTCTCAGGGAGGGCTATGGCTACACCTTC
CASSLREGYGYTF
>.|TRBJ2-4|TRBV12-3/TRBV12-4|.
TGTGCCAGCAGTCCATCCCAGGGGGGCAAAAACATTCAGTACTTC
CASSPSQGGKNIQYF
>few|TRBJ2-1|TRBV28|TRBD2
TGTGCCAGCAAGGCGGGGGGCCCAAATGAGCAGTTCTTC
CASKAGGPNEQFF
>few|TRBJ2-1|TRBV28|.
TGTGCCAGCAGTTTCAGGGCTTCTGAGCAGTTCTTC
CASSFRASEQFF
>few|TRBJ2-7|TRBV20-1|TRBD2
TGCAGTGCTCTTCGGACTAGCGGAACTCTCTCCTACGAGCAGTACTTC
CSALRTSGTLSYEQYF
>.|TRBJ2-7|TRBV30|.
TGTGCCTGGAGTCCGGGGACGGACGAGCAGTACTTC
CAWSPGTDEQYF
>.|TRBJ2-1|TRBV20-1|.
TGCAGCCCTACAGGGGCGGGGGGCAATGAGCAGTTCTTC
CSPTGAGGNEQFF
>.|TRBJ2-7|TRBV5-1|TRBD2
TGCGCCAGCAGCGGCGGACTAGGACCCTACGAGCAGTACTTC
CASSGGLGPYEQYF
>few|TRBJ2-1|TRBV29-1|TRBD2
TGCAGCGTTGTAGGCGGGGGGGACAATGAGCAGTTCTTC
CSVVGGGDNEQFF
>.|TRBJ2-1|TRBV3-1|TRBD1
TGTGCCAGCAGCCAATTCTCCGGGACAGCTAACAATGAGCAGTTCTTC
CASSQFSGTANNEQFF
>few|TRBJ2-1|TRBV25-1|.
TGTGCCAGCAGTGAATTGAGCGTACGCTGGGACAATGAGCAGTTCTTC
CASSELSVRWDNEQFF
>.|TRBJ2-7|TRBV11-3|TRBD1
TGTGCCAGCAGCTTAGGCCGACAGGGTGACGAGCAGTACTTC
CASSLGRQGDEQYF
>few|TRBJ2-3|TRBV6-1|.
TGTGCCAGCAAGGTACGGGGATACACAGATACGCAGTATTTT
CASKVRGYTDTQYF
>.|TRBJ2-2|TRBV9|.
TGTGCCAGCAGCGTCCGGTCACAGGGTTTGACCGGGGAGCTGTTTTTT
CASSVRSQGLTGELFF
>.|TRBJ2-7|TRBV27|.
TGTGCCAGCAGGGGGGCGGACGAGCAGTACTTC
CASRGADEQYF
>.|TRBJ2-1|TRBV10-3|.
TGTGCCATCAGTGTAGGGGGGGGAAACTACAATGAGCAGTTCTTC
CAISVGGGNYNEQFF
>.|TRBJ2-3|TRBV12-3/TRBV12-4|.
TGTGCCAGCAGTTTATCCCACACACGGGGCCGCACAGATACGCAGTATTTT
CASSLSHTRGRTDTQYF
>few|TRBJ2-7|TRBV28|TRBD2
TGTGCCAGCAGACCGATTAGCGGGAGGAGGGGCGAGCAGTACTTC
CASRPISGRRGEQYF
>few|TRBJ2-4|TRBV11-2|TRBD2
TGTGCCAGCAGCACCAGGACTAGCGGGAGGCCGGGGTCCAAAAACATTCAGTACTTC
CASSTRTSGRPGSKNIQYF
>.|TRBJ2-3|TRBV20-1|TRBD2
TGCAGTGCTAGAGCGGTCTTACCGGGACTACTCACTTCCACAGATACGCAGTATTTT
CSARAVLPGLLTSTDTQYF
>.|TRBJ2-7|TRBV30|TRBD2
TGTGCCTGGTCCAGTGGTAGCGGGAGCTCCTACGAGCAGTACTTC
CAWSSGSGSSYEQYF
>.|TRBJ1-2|TRBV7-2|TRBD1
TGTGCCAGCAGCCTTCTCGACAGGGGGCCAAACTATGGCTACACCTTC
CASSLLDRGPNYGYTF
>.|TRBJ2-5|TRBV10-3|TRBD1
TGTGCCATCAGCCTATCACAGGGGGCGCAGGAGACCCAGTACTTC
CAISLSQGAQETQYF
>few|TRBJ2-7|TRBV18|.
TGTGCCAGCTCACCACTTCCAGTTTCCGAGCAGTACTTC
CASSPLPVSEQYF
>.|TRBJ2-5|TRBV24-1|TRBD1
TGTGCCACCAGTACCAAGAGGGACAGCCAAGAGACCCAGTACTTC
CATSTKRDSQETQYF
>few|TRBJ2-1|TRBV4-3|TRBD2
TGCGCCAGCAGCCAAGGCAGCGGGAGGAGTAATGAGCAGTTCTTC
CASSQGSGRSNEQFF
>.|TRBJ2-1|TRBV4-3|.
TGCGCCAGCAGCCAAGATTGGGGTTTTGAGCAGTTCTTC
CASSQDWGFEQFF
>.|TRBJ2-1|TRBV12-3/TRBV12-4|TRBD1
TGTGCCAGCAGGTCTCCAGGGGGACGGGAGTTCTTC
CASRSPGGREFF
>many|TRBJ2-1|TRBV30|.
TGTGCCTGGGGAGGGGGGGTAGGCAATGAGCAGTTCTTC
CAWGGGVGNEQFF
>.|TRBJ2-1|TRBV7-2|TRBD2
TGTGCCAGCAGCTTGACGGGAGGAGGGTACAATGAGCAGTTCTTC
CASSLTGGGYNEQFF
>.|TRBJ2-7|TRBV6-5|.
TGTGCCAGCAGTTACTCGTCATGGGGCGAGCAGTACTTC
CASSYSSWGEQYF
>few|TRBJ2-2|TRBV7-2|TRBD2
TGTGCCAGCAACCGAATGGCGGGAGTTACCGGGGAGCTGTTTTTT
CASNRMAGVTGELFF
>many|TRBJ2-5|TRBV7-9|.
TGTGCCAGCAGCTTAGGGTGGGAGACCCAGTACTTC
CASSLGWETQYF